The 19 T cell receptor beta chains below come from one sample, sequenced in a study of shared clonotypes between healthy human individuals. CD45RO-negative, CCR7-positively selected cells formed the naive CD8 fraction, excluding terminally differentiated effector memory CD45RA+ cells. Sequencing used immunoSEQ multiplex PCR; TCRdb keeps in-frame clones, though not all of them. The sample lists about 2.1 million clones; roughly 95% were seen once. Input material: naive CD8+ T cells from PBMCs. These receptors were taken from a man aged 18 to 29 in good health. Some clones in this sample may be carry-over from other donors' samples.

The V and J genes are TRBV25-1 and TRBJ2-7; 7 nucleotides agree with TRBD2. V shed 3 bases, J shed 5 bases, and the junction held 7 bases outside the gene matches. The CDR3 runs 14 residues. Germline V gene lookup returns CDR1 MGHDK and CDR2 SYGVNS. The CDR3 region is CASSEGGWLDEQYF. The CDR3 nucleotides read TGTGCCAGCAGTGAGGGGGGGTGGCTCGACGAGCAGTACTTC.

The rearrangement links TRBV7-6 to TRBJ2-5; tentatively, D is TRBD1 (5 bases). Germline V gene lookup returns CDR1 SGHVS and CDR2 FNYEAQ. Trimming pared 5 bases from V and 7 bases from J, leaving 11 bases between. The CDR3 loop spans 12 amino acids. CDR3 sequence: CASSPLTGTQYF. The CDR3 nucleotides read TGTGCCAGCAGCCCACTTACAGGGACCCAGTACTTC.

The V call is TRBV4-2, the J call TRBJ1-2; tentative D call: TRBD1 (5 bases). Trimming removed 1 base from V and 0 bases from J, with 12 bases in between. The V gene's germline CDR1 is LGHNA and CDR2 YNFKEQ. The CDR3 totals 16 residues. The CDR3 bases are TGTGCCAGCAGCCAAGCTCCGACAGTTACTAACTATGGCTACACCTTC. Protein product: CASSQAPTVTNYGYTF.

This chain links TRBV14 with TRBJ2-1, with D perhaps matching TRBD2 (6 bases). Trimming removed 4 bases from V and 4 bases from J, with 8 bases in between. The germline V gene has CDR1 SGHDN and CDR2 FVKESK. The CDR3 has 13 amino acids. In DNA, the CDR3 is TGTGCCAGCAGCCCACTAGCTTACAATGAGCAGTTCTTC. It translates to CASSPLAYNEQFF.

This chain uses TRBV7-9 with TRBJ2-2, with D uncertain. Germline loops: CDR1 SEHNR, CDR2 FQNEAQ (reference sequence). The CDR3 covers 16 residues. V lost 4 bases and J 6 bases, leaving 18 bases between the germline ends. The CDR3 DNA reads as TGTGCCAGCAGCTCCGTAAGCCCCCAGGTGTCCGGGGAGCTGTTTTTT. Protein: CASSSVSPQVSGELFF.

The rearrangement joins TRBV9 to TRBJ1-1; TRBD1 agrees at 8 bases. The CDR3 is 15 amino acids. From germline, CDR1 is SGDLS and CDR2 YYNGEE. After removal of 4 bases from V and 4 bases from J, the junction contained 9 bases not matched to a gene. CDR3 region: CASSSSGTGSTEAFF. The CDR3 DNA sequence: TGTGCCAGCAGCTCCTCCGGGACAGGTTCCACTGAAGCTTTCTTT.

CDR3 nucleotides: TGTGCCAGCAGTTTGACTCCTTACAATGAGCAGTTCTTC. Translating gives CASSLTPYNEQFF. The chain uses TRBV28 and TRBJ2-1; D gene unclear. The CDR3 length is 13 residues. Deletions cut 3 bases from V and 4 bases from J, with 7 bases between. From germline, CDR1 is MDHEN and CDR2 SYDVKM. The full variable domain, its missing parts supplied by reference TRBV28 and TRBJ2-1, is DVKVTQSSRYLVKRTGEKVFLECVQDMDHENMFWYRQDPGLGLRLIYFSYDVKMKEKGDIPEGYSVSREKKERFSLILESASTNQTSMYLCASSLTPYNEQFFGPGTRLTVL.

Turning to this clone: Other DNA sequences from this sample encode an identical CDR3 as well. The chain has TRBV27 and TRBJ2-1, with no clear D. The V end lost 3 bases, the J end lost 6 bases, and 3 bases lay between the germline ends. Germline CDR1 is MNHEY and CDR2 is SMNVEV (reference sequence). This CDR3 contains 11 residues. The CDR3 region is CASSFGNEQFF. DNA of the CDR3: TGTGCCAGCAGTTTCGGCAATGAGCAGTTCTTC.

The V and J genes are TRBV2 and TRBJ2-7, with 15 bases aligning to TRBD2. The germline V gene encodes CDR1 SNHLY and CDR2 FYNNEI. This CDR3 has 14 residues. Unmatched junction bases numbered 5, after V lost 7 bases and J lost 7 bases. CDR3 loop: CASTSGLAGGEQYF. The CDR3 nucleotides read TGTGCCAGCACTAGCGGACTAGCGGGAGGGGAGCAGTACTTC.

This sequence joins TRBV9 and TRBJ2-7; TRBD2 agrees at 10 bases. The CDR3 is 14 amino acids. Trimming at V came to 3 bases and at J to 5 bases, leaving 5 bases not matched to a gene. CDR1 and CDR2 from the germline V gene are SGDLS and YYNGEE. Here the CDR3 reads CASSASGRTNEQYF. The DNA for the CDR3 is TGTGCCAGCAGCGCTAGCGGGAGAACCAACGAGCAGTACTTC.

The chain recombines TRBV4-3 with TRBJ1-3; D is unclear. V gave up 2 bases and J gave up 0 bases, with 20 bases separating them. The CDR3 extends over 19 amino acids. Germline CDR1 LGHNA, CDR2 YSLEER. CDR3 sequence (DNA): TGCGCCAGCAGCCAATCTCGGACCTCCGCCTGGGGCTCTGGAAACACCATATATTTT. This codes for CASSQSRTSAWGSGNTIYF.

This clone was counted a single time. The chain has TRBV7-8 and TRBJ2-1; D gene ambiguous. The CDR3 loop spans 19 amino acids. Germline values: CDR1 SGHVS, CDR2 FQNEAQ. The germline V and J ends were trimmed by 0 bases and 5 bases, with 23 bases remaining between them. The CDR3 DNA reads TGTGCCAGCAGCTTAGCCCATCGATCAACCCCACCCCCCAACAATGAGCAGTTCTTC. Translating it yields CASSLAHRSTPPPNNEQFF.

This clone was observed once. This chain uses TRBV7-6 with TRBJ2-3; 7 bases agree with TRBD2. CDR3 size: 18 residues. The germline CDR1 and CDR2 sequences are SGHVS and FNYEAQ. The V segment lost 2 bases and the J segment 0 bases; nucleotides outside the gene matches: 11. CDR3 nucleotides: TGTGCCAGCAGCTTACTTCGGGGAGGGGTACTAAGCACAGATACGCAGTATTTT. Its translation: CASSLLRGGVLSTDTQYF.

This sequence joins TRBV15 and TRBJ2-5; weak D call: TRBD1 (6 bases). This CDR3 has 15 amino acids. Trimming removed 3 bases from V and 4 bases from J, with 15 bases in between. Germline V gene data show CDR1 as LNHNV and CDR2 as YYDKDF (reference sequence). CDR3 sequence: CATSSFGGVRETQYF. DNA for the CDR3: TGTGCCACCAGCAGTTTTGGGGGCGTCCGAGAGACCCAGTACTTC.

The chain couples TRBV7-8 to TRBJ1-2, with D hard to call. V shed 4 bases and J shed 5 bases, with 20 bases lying between them. Germline V lookup: CDR1 SGHVS, CDR2 FQNEAQ. The CDR3 is 16 amino acids. The CDR3 DNA is TGTGCCAGCAGCTACGACATGATTACGAGAGGGTATGGCTACACCTTC. This sequence encodes CASSYDMITRGYGYTF.

V is TRBV6-1 and J is TRBJ1-2; tentatively, D is TRBD1 (5 bases). V was cut by 1 base and J by 4 bases, with 13 bases left in between. This CDR3 contains 15 residues. Germline lookup yields CDR1 MNHNS and CDR2 SASEGT. CDR3 in DNA: TGTGCCAGCAGTGAAGGTCCAGGGCGGGGCTATGGCTACACCTTC. Its protein is CASSEGPGRGYGYTF.

The chain uses TRBV11-2 and TRBJ2-7; 9 bases are shared with TRBD1. CDR1 is SGHAT, CDR2 FQNNGV, per germline. CDR3 size: 17 residues. With V trimmed by 1 base and J by 0 bases, 7 bases remained unmatched. The DNA of the CDR3 is TGTGCCAGCAGCTTAGGCCCGGGACAGGGATCCTCCTACGAGCAGTACTTC. This codes for CASSLGPGQGSSYEQYF.

The chain is built from TRBV28 and TRBJ1-1, with TRBD1 identical over 8 bases. Germline values: CDR1 MDHEN, CDR2 SYDVKM. V dropped 2 bases and J dropped 11; count of bases not matched to a gene: 7. This CDR3 comprises 13 residues. CDR3 sequence reads: CASSLAGQATAFF. CDR3 nucleotide sequence: TGTGCCAGCAGTTTAGCGGGACAGGCCACGGCTTTCTTT.

The rearrangement links TRBV4-1 to TRBJ1-3; D is possibly TRBD1 (6 bases). V lost 3 bases and J 0 bases, leaving 18 bases between the germline ends. CDR1 is MGHRA and CDR2 is YSYEKL in the germline V gene. CDR3 length: 18 amino acids. CDR3 region: CASSQTPPQGISGNTIYF. The CDR3 DNA reads TGCGCCAGCAGCCAGACCCCCCCGCAGGGGATCTCTGGAAACACCATATATTTT.